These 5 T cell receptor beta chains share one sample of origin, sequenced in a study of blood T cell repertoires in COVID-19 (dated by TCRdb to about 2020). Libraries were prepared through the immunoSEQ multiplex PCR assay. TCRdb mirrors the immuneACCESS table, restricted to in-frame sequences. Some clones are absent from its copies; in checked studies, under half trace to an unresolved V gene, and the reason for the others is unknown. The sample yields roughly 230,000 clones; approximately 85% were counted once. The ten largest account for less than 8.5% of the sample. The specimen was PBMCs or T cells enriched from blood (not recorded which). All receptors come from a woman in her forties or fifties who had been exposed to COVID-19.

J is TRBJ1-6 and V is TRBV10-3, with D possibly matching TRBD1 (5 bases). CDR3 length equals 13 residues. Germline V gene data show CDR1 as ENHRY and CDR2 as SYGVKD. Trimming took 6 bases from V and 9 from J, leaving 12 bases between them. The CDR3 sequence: CAISPGYGSPLHF. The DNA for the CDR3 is TGTGCCATCAGCCCAGGGTATGGTTCACCCCTCCACTTT.

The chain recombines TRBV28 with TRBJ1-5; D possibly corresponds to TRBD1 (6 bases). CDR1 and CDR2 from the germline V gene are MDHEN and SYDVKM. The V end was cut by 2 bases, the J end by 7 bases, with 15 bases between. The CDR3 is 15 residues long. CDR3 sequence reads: CASSLPQGNGQPQHF. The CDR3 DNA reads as TGTGCCAGCAGTTTACCCCAGGGGAATGGACAGCCCCAGCATTTT.

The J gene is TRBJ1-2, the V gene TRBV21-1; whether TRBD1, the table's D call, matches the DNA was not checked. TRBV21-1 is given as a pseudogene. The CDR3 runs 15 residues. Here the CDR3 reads CASSAGTGGIYGYTF. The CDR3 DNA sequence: TGTGCCAGCAGCGCGGGGACAGGGGGGATCTATGGCTACACCTTC.

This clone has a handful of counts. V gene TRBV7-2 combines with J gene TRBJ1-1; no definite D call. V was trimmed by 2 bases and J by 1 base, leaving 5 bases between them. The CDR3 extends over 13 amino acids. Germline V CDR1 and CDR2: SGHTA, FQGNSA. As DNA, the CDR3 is TGTGCCAGCAGCTTACAACAGAACACTGAAGCTTTCTTT. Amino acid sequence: CASSLQQNTEAFF.

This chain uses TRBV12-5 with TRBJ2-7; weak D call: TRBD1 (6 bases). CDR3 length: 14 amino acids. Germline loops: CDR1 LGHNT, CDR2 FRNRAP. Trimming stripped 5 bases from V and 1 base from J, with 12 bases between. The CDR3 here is CASGNRDKSYEQYF. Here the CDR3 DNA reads TGTGCTAGTGGTAACCGGGACAAGTCCTACGAGCAGTACTTC. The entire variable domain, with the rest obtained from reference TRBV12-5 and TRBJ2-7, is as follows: DARVTQTPRHKVTEMGQEVTMRCQPILGHNTVFWYRQTMMQGLELLAYFRNRAPLDDSGMPKDRFSAEMPDATLATLKIQPSEPRDSAVYFCASGNRDKSYEQYFGPGTRLTVT.